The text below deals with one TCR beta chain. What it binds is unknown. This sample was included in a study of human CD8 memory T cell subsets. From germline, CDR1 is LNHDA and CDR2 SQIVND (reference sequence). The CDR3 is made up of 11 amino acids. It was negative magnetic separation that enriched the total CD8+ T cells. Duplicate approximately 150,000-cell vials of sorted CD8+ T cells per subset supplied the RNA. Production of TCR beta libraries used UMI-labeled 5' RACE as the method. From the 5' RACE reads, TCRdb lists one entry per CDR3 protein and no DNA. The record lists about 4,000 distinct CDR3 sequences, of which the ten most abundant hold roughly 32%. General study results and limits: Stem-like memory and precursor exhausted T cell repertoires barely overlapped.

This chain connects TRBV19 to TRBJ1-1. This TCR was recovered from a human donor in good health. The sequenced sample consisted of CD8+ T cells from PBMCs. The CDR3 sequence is CASSLWTEAFF.